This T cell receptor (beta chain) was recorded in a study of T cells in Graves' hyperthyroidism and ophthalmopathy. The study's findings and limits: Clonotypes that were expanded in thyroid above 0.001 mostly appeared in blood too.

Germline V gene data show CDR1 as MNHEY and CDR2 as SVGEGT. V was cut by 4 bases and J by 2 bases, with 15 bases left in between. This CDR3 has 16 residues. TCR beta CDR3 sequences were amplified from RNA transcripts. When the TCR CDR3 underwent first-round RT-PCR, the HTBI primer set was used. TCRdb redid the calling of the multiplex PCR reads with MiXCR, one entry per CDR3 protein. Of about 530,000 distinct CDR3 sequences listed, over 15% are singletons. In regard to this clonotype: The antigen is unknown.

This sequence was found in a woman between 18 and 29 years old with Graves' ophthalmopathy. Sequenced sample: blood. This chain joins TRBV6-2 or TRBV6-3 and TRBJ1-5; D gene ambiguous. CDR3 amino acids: CASSSNGDWGNQPQHF. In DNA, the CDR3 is TGTGCCAGCAGTTCGAACGGGGATTGGGGCAATCAGCCCCAGCATTTT.